Included here is one T cell receptor (beta chain) sequence, with context. Antigen: not known. Separate cDNA molecules each had unique molecular identifiers attached to them. TCRdb recomputed calls from the 5' RACE reads with MiXCR, one row per CDR3 protein. This table has about 77,000 distinct CDR3 sequences, about 9.6% appearing once. This CDR3 contains 14 residues. CDR1 is DFQATT, CDR2 SNEGSKA, per germline (reference sequence). The V gene end was trimmed by 5 bases and the J gene end by 9 bases; junction bases not matched to a gene: 9. The sample is drawn from a study of early T cells in non-severe SARS-CoV-2 infection. Study outcomes and limitations: The study's VDJdb matching favored anti-spike CD8 responses and missed private and CD4 specificities.

The gene calls are TRBV20-1 and TRBJ1-6; 8 bases are a match to TRBD1. The receptor comes from an adult who was a healthcare worker with PCR-confirmed SARS-CoV-2 infection or an uninfected control (not recorded which). The sample was whole blood. CDR3 DNA sequence: TGCAGTGCTCCTTTTCGGACAGGGAGTTCACCCCTCCACTTT. Its protein is CSAPFRTGSSPLHF.